A selection of T cell receptor beta chains follows, all from one sample in a study of PD-1 blockade in classical Hodgkin lymphoma. TCRdb's copy holds only in-frame clones and misses some; the assay was immunoSEQ multiplex PCR. There are fewer than 35,000 clones in the sample; roughly 94% occur only once, and 2% to 2.5% lies in the top ten. Sequences were obtained from peripheral blood mononuclear cells (PBMCs). These receptors were collected from a human donor with classical Hodgkin lymphoma. The CDR3 runs from the conserved cysteine through the conserved F or W. A D gene is named only where the DNA matches it firmly. Size is stated for part of the rows, as once, few or many counts, or as a class when the clone is expanded.

.	TRBV5-1	TRBJ2-5	TRBD2	TGCGCCAGCAGTTTAGCGGGAGTGGAGACCCAGTACTTC	CASSLAGVETQYF
.	TRBV29-1	TRBJ2-7	TRBD1	TGCAGCGTTGTGGACAGGGCCTCCTACGAGCAGTACTTC	CSVVDRASYEQYF
.	TRBV4-1	TRBJ2-2	.	TGCGCCAGCAGCCAAGGGCTAGCAGGCACCGGGGAGCTGTTTTTT	CASSQGLAGTGELFF
.	TRBV6-5	TRBJ1-1	.	TGTGCCAGCAGCGCTAGATGGAGATGGGCTTTCTTT	CASSARWRWAFF
.	TRBV9	TRBJ2-3	TRBD2	TGTGCCAGCAGCGTAAAGGTTAGCGGGAGCTCCGCAGATACGCAGTATTTT	CASSVKVSGSSADTQYF
once	TRBV5-4	TRBJ1-1	.	TGTGCCAGCAGGATGGGGCTGGGGAGGAACACTGAAGCTTTCTTT	CASRMGLGRNTEAFF
.	TRBV6-1	TRBJ2-1	TRBD1	TGTGCCAGCAGTGAGACAGGGGGCGCTTCCTACAATGAGCAGTTCTTC	CASSETGGASYNEQFF
.	TRBV19	TRBJ1-6	.	TGTGCCAGTAGTATAGCCTCGGTTTATAATTCACCCCTCCACTTT	CASSIASVYNSPLHF
.	TRBV6-1	TRBJ2-1	.	TGTGCCAGCAGTCTAGAGTACAATGAGCAGTTCTTC	CASSLEYNEQFF
.	TRBV2	TRBJ2-1	.	TGTGCCAGCAGTACCTACAATGAGCAGTTCTTC	CASSTYNEQFF
.	TRBV28	TRBJ2-7	.	TGTGCCAGCAGTTTATTCACAGGCTCAAAACCCTACGAGCAGTACTTC	CASSLFTGSKPYEQYF
.	TRBV19	TRBJ1-5	.	TGTGCCAGTAGTATAGATTCGTGGTCGGCAGGTAATCAGCCCCAGCATTTT	CASSIDSWSAGNQPQHF
.	TRBV6-6	TRBJ1-1	.	TGTGCCAGCAGTTACGACCAAAGGGAGGCTTTCTTT	CASSYDQREAFF
.	TRBV2	TRBJ2-3	TRBD2	TGTGCCAGTGCTAGCGGGGGCACAGATACGCAGTATTTT	CASASGGTDTQYF
.	TRBV9	TRBJ2-6	TRBD1	TGTGCCAGCAGCGTAGTGACAGGGACTGGGGCCAACGTCCTGACTTTC	CASSVVTGTGANVLTF
.	TRBV5-1	TRBJ1-4	TRBD1	TGCGCCAGCAGCGTGACAGGGATTGAAAAACTGTTTTTT	CASSVTGIEKLFF
.	TRBV4-1	TRBJ1-2	.	TGCGCCAGCAGCCAAGATCCGAGAGGGGGTGGCTACACCTTC	CASSQDPRGGGYTF
.	TRBV4-1	TRBJ1-1	.	TGCGCCAGCAGCCTCGGAGGGGGGACTGAAGCTTTCTTT	CASSLGGGTEAFF
.	TRBV15	TRBJ1-1	.	TGTGCCACCAGCAGAGATCGTACAACAGGGCATATGAACACTGAAGCTTTCTTT	CATSRDRTTGHMNTEAFF
.	TRBV6-1	TRBJ2-7	.	TGTGCCAGCAGTGAAGCTGTGCGGACGACTCCCTACGAGCAGTACTTC	CASSEAVRTTPYEQYF
.	TRBV21-1	TRBJ1-2	.	TGTGCCAGCAGCAAAGGAGTGGAGGCCACCTTC	CASSKGVEATF
.	TRBV4-1	TRBJ2-7	TRBD2	TGCGCCAGCAGCAGATCGGCTAGCGGGACCTACGAGCAGTACTTC	CASSRSASGTYEQYF
.	TRBV5-6	TRBJ2-1	TRBD2	TGTGCCAGCAGCTTCAGCGGGGGGGCTGAGCAGTTCTTC	CASSFSGGAEQFF
.	TRBV5-8	TRBJ2-5	.	TGTGCCAGCAGTACTTGGGTCCAAGAGACCCAGTACTTC	CASSTWVQETQYF
.	TRBV27	TRBJ2-7	.	TGTGCCAGTCAAAACAGGGTGGCCTCCTACGAGCAGTACTTC	CASQNRVASYEQYF
.	TRBV6-5	TRBJ2-3	.	TGTGCCAGCAGTTACTTGACGCGAACGCCGCAGTATTTT	CASSYLTRTPQYF
.	TRBV20-1	TRBJ1-1	.	TGCAGCGCTAGAGCCCGGGCCGAAGCTTTCTTT	CSARARAEAFF
.	TRBV5-4	TRBJ2-5	TRBD1	TGTGCCAGCAGCCAGCTAACTGACAGGGTCCAAGAGACCCAGTACTTC	CASSQLTDRVQETQYF